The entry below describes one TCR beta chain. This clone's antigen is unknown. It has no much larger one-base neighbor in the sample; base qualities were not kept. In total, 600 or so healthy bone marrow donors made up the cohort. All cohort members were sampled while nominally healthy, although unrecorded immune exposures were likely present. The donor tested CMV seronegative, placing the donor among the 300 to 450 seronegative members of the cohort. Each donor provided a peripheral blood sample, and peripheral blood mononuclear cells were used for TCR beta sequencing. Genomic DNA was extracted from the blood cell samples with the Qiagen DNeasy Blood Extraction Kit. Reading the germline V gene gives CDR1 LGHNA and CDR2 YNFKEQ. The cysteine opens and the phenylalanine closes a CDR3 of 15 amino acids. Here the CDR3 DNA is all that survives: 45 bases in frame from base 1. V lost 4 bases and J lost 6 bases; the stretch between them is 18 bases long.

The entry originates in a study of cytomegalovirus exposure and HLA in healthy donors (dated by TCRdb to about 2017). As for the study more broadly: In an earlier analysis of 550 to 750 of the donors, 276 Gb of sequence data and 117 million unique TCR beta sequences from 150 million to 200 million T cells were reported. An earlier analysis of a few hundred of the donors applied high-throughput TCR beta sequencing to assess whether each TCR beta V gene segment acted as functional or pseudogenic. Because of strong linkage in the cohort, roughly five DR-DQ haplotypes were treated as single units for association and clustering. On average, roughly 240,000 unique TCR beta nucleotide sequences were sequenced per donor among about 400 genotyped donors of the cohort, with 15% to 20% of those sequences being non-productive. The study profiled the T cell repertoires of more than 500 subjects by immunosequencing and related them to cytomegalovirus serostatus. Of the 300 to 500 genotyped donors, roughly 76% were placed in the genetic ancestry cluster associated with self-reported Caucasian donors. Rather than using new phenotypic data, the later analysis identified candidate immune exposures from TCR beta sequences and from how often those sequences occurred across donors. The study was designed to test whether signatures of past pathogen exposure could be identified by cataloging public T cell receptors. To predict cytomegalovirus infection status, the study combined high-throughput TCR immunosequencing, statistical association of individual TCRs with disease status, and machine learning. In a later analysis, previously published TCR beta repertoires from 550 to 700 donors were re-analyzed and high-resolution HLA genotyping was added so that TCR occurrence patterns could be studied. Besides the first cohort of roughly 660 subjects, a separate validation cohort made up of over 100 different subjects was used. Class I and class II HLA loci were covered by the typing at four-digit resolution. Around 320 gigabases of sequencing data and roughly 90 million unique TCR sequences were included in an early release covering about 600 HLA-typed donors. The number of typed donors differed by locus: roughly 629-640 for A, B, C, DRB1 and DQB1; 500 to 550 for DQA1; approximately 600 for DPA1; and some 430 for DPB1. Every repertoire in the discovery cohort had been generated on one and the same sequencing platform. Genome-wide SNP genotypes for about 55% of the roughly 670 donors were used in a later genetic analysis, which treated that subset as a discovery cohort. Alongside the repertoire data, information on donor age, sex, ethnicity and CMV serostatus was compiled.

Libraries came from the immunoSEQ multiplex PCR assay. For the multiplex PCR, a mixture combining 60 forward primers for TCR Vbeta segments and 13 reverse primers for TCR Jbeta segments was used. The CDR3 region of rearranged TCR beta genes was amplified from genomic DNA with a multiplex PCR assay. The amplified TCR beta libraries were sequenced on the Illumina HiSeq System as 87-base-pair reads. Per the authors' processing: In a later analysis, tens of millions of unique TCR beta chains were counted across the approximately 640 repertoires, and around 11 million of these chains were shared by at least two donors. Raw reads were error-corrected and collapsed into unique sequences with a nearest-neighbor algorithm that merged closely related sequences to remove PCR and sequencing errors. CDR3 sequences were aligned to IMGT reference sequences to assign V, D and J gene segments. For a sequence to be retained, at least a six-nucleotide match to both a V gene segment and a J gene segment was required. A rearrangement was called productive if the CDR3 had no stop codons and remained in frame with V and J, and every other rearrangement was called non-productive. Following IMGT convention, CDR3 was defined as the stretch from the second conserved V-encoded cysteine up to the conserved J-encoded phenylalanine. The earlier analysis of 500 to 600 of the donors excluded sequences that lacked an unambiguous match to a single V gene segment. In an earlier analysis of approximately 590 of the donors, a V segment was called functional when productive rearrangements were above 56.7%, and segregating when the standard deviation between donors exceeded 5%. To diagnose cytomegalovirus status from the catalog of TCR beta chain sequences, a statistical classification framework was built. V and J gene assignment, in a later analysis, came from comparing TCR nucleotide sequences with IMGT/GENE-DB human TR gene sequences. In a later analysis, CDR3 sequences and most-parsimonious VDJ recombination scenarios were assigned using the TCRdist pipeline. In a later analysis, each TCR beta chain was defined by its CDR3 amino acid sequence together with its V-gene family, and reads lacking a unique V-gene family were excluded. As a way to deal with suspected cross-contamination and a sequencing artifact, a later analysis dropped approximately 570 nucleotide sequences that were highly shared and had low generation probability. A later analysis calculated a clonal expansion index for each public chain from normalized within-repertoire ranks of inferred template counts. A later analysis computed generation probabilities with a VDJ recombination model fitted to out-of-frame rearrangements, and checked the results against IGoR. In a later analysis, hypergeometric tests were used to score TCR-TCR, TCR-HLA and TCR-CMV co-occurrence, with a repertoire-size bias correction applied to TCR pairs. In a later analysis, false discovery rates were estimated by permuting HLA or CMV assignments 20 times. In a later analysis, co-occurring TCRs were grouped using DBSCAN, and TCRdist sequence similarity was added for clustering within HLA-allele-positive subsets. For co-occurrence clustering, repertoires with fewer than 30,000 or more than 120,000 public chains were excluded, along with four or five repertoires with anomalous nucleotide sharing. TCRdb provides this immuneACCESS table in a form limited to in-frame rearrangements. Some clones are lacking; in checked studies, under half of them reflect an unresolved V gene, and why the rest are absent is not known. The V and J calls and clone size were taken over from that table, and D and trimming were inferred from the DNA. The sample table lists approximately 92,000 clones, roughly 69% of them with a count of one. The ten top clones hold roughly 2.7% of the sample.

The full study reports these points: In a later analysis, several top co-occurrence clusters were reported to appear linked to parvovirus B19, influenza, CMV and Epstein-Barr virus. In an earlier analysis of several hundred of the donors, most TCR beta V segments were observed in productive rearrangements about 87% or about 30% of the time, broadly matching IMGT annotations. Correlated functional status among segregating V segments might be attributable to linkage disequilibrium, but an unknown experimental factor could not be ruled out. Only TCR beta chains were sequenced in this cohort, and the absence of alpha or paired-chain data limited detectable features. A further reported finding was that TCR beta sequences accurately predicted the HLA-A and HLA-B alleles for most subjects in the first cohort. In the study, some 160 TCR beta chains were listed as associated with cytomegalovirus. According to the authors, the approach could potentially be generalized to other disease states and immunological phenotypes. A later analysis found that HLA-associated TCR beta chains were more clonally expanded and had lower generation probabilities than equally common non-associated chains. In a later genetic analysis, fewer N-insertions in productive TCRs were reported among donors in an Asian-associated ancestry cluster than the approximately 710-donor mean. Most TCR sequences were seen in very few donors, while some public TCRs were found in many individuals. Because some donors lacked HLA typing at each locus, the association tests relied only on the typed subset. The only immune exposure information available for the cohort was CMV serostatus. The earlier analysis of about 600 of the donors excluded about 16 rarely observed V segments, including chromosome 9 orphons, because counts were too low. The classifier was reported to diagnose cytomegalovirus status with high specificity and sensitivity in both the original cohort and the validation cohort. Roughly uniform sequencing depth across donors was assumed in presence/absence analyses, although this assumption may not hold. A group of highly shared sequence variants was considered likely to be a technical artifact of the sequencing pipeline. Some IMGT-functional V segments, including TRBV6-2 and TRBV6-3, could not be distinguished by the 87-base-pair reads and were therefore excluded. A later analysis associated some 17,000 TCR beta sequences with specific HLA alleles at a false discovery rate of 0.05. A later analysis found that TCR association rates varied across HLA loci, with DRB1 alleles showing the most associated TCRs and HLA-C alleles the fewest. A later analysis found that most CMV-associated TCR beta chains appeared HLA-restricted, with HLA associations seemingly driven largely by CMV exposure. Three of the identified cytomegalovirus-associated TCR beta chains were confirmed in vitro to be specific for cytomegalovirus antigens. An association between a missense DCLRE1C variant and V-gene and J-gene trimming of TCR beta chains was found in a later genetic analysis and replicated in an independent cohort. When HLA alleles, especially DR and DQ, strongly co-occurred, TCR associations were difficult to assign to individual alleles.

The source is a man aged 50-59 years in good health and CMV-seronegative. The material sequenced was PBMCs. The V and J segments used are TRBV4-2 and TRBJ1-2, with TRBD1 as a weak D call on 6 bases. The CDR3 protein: CASSPNPEAGDGYTF. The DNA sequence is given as TGTGCCAGCAGCCCCAACCCGGAGGCAGGGGATGGCTACACCTTC.